This T cell receptor (beta chain) was documented in a study of blood T cell repertoires in COVID-19. As for the study in general: Both acute and convalescent COVID-19 samples were obtained from the United States, Italy and Spain. PBMCs, B-cell-depleted T cells, or T cells provided the cDNA or gDNA that made up the material.

V was clipped by 3 bases and J by 5 bases, with 13 bases between them. The CDR3 covers 14 residues. Germline V gene data show CDR1 as SGHRS and CDR2 as YFSETQ. Seattle cases were enrolled at active infection and followed longitudinally. Authors' processing steps: Amplification with reference gene primers provided the estimates of nucleated cell counts. Profiled with immunoSEQ multiplex PCR; TCRdb holds only in-frame clones, not every one. Clone size and V and J calls were adopted from that table, with D and trimming inferred from the DNA. The sample holds 540,000 or so clones, roughly nine tenths seen once.

The chain links TRBV5-1 to TRBJ2-3; D is perhaps TRBD1 (5 bases). This sequence originates from a woman aged 45-60 years with COVID-19, enrolled during active disease. The sequenced material came from peripheral blood. CDR3 protein: CASSSAGREDTQYF. The CDR3 DNA reads as TGCGCCAGCAGCTCTGCAGGGCGCGAAGATACGCAGTATTTT.